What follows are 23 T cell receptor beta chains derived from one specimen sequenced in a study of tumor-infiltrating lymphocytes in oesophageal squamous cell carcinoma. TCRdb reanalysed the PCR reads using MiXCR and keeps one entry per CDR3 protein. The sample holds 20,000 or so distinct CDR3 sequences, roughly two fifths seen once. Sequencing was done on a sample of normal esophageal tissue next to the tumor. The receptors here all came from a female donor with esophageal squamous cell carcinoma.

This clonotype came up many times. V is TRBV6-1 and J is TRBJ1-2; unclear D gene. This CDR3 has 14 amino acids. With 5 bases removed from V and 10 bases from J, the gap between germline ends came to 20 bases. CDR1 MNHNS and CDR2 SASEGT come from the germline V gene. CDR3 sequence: CASSYSPTGNPYTF. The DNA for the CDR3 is TGTGCCAGCAGTTATTCCCCTACCGGCAACCCCTACACCTTC.

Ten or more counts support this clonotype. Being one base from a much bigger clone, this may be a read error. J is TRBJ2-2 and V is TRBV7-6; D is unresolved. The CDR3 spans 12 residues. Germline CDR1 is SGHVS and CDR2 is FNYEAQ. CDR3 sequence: CAGSIGAGELFF. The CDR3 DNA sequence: TGTGCCGGCAGCATCGGAGCCGGGGAGCTGTTTTTT.

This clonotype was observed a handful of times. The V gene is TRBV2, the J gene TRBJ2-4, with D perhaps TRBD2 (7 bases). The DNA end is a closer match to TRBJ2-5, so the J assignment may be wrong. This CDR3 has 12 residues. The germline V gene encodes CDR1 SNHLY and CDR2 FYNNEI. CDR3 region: CASRGGGETQYF. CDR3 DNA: TGTGCCAGTAGAGGGGGAGGGGAGACCCAGTACTTC.

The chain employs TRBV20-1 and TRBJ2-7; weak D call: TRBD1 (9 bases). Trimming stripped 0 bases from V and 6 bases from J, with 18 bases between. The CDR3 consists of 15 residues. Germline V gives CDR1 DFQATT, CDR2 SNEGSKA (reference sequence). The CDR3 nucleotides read TGCAGTGCTAGAGAGGGGGGGACAGGGACTAGCGAGCAGTACTTC. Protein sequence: CSAREGGTGTSEQYF.

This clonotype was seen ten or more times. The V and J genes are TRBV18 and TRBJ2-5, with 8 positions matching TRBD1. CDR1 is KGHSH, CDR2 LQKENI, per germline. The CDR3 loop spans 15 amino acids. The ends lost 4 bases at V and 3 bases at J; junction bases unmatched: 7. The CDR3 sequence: CASSLTGGGKETQYF. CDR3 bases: TGTGCCAGCTCACTCACAGGGGGAGGAAAAGAGACCCAGTACTTC.

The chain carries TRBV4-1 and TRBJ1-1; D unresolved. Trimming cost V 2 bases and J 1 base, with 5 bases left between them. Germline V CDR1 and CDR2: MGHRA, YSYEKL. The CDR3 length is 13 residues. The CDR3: CASSQLRNTEAFF. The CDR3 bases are TGCGCCAGCAGCCAACTCAGGAACACTGAAGCTTTCTTT.

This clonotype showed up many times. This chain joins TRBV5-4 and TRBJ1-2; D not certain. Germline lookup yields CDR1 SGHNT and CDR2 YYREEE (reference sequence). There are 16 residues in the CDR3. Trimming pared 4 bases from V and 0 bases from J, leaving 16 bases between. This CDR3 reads CASSHGSVRANYGYTF. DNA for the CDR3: TGTGCCAGCAGCCATGGGAGCGTCAGAGCTAACTATGGCTACACCTTC.

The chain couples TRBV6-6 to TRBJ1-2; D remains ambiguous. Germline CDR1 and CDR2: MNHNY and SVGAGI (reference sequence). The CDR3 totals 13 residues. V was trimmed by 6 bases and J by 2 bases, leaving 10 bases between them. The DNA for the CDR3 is TGTGCCAGCAGCCTAGCAGCAAACTATGGCTACACCTTC. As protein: CASSLAANYGYTF.

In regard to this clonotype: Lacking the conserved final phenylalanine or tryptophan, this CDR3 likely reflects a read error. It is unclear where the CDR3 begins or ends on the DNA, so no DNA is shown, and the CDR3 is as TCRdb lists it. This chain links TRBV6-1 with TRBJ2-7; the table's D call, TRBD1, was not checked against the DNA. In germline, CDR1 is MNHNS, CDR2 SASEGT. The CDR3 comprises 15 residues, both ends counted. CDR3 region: CASSARTGNGYTFGS.

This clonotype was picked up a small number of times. The CDR3 DNA sequence: TGTGCCAGCGGAACAAGGGGCACTTACAATGAGCAGTTCTTC. It encodes CASGTRGTYNEQFF. This chain uses TRBV7-2 with TRBJ2-5; possible D gene TRBD1, 5 bases. TRBJ2-1 matches the DNA end more closely, so the J call is doubtful. The CDR3 spans 14 residues. The germline CDR1 and CDR2 sequences are SGHTA and FQGNSA.

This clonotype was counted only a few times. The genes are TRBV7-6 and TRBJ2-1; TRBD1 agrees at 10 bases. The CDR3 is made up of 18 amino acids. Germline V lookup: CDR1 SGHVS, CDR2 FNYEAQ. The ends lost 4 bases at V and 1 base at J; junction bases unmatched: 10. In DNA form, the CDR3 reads TGTGCCAGCAGCTCCAGGCCCGACAGGGGGCAGTCCTACAATGAGCAGTTCTTC. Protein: CASSSRPDRGQSYNEQFF.

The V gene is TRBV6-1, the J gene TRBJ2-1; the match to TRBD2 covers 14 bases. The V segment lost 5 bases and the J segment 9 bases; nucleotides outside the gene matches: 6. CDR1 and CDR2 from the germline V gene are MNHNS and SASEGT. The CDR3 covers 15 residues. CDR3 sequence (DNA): TGTGCCAGCAGTTTGGGACTAGCGGGAGTTGGTGAGCAGTTCTTC. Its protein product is CASSLGLAGVGEQFF.

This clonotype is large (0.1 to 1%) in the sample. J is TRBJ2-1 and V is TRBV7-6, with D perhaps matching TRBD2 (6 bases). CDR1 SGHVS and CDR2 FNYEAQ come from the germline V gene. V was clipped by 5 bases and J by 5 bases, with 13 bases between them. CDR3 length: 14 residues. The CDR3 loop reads CASSPGSTNNEQFF. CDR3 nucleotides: TGTGCCAGCAGCCCCGGGAGCACGAACAATGAGCAGTTCTTC.

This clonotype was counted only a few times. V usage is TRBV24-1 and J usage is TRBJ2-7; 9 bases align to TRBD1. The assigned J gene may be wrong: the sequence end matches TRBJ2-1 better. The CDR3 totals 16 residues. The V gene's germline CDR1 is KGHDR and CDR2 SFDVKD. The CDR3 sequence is CATSGWGQGEYNEQFF. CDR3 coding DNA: TGTGCCACCAGTGGTTGGGGACAGGGAGAGTATAATGAGCAGTTCTTC.

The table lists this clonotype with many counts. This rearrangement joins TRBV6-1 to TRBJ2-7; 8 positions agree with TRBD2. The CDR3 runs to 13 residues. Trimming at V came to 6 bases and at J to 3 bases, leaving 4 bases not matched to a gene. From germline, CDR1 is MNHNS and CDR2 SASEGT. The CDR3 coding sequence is TGTGCCAGCAGCCTGGCGGGGGGCTACGAGCAGTACTTC. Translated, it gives CASSLAGGYEQYF.

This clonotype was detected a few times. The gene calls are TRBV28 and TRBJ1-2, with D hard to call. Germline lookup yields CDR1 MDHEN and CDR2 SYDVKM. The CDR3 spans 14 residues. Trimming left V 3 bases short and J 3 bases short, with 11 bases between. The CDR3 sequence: CASSFSRADYGYTF. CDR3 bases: TGTGCCAGCAGTTTTAGTAGGGCAGACTATGGCTACACCTTC.

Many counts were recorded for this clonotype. The CDR3 sequence: CASSPQLTSGRNEQFF. The CDR3 region has the DNA TGTGCCAGCTCACCACAACTTACTAGCGGGAGGAATGAGCAGTTCTTC. This chain connects TRBV18 to TRBJ2-1; 12 bases agree with TRBD2. Germline values: CDR1 KGHSH, CDR2 LQKENI. J was trimmed by 7 bases and V by 1 base; bases with no gene match: 5. This CDR3 is built from 16 residues.

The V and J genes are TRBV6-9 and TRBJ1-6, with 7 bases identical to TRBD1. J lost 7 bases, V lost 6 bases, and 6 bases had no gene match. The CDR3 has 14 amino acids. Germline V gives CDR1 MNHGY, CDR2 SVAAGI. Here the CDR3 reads CASRPRGYNSPLHF. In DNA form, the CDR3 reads TGTGCCAGCAGGCCCAGGGGGTACAATTCACCCCTCCACTTT.

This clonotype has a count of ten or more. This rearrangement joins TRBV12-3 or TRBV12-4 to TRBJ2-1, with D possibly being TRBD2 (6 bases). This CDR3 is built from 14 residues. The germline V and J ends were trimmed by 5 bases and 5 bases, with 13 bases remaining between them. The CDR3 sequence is CASSPTGVNNEQFF. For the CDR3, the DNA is TGTGCCAGCAGTCCCACGGGGGTCAACAATGAGCAGTTCTTC.

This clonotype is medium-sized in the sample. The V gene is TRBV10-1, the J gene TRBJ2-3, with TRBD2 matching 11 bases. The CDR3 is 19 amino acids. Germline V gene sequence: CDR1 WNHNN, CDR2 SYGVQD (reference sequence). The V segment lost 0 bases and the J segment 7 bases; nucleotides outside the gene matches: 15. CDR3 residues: CASSESPPGLAGQGNTQYF. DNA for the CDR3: TGCGCCAGCAGTGAGTCCCCCCCCGGACTAGCGGGTCAGGGAAATACGCAGTATTTT.

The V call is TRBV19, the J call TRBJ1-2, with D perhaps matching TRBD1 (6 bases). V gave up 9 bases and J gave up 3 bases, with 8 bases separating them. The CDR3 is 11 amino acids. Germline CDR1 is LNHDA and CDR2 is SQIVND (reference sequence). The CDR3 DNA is TGTGCCAGCGGACAGCACTATGGCTACACCTTC. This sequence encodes CASGQHYGYTF. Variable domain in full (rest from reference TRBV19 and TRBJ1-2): DGGITQSPKYLFRKEGQNVTLSCEQNLNHDAMYWYRQDPGQGLRLIYYSQIVNDFQKGDIAEGYSVSREKKESFPLTVTSAQKNPTAFYLCASGQHYGYTFGSGTRLTVV.

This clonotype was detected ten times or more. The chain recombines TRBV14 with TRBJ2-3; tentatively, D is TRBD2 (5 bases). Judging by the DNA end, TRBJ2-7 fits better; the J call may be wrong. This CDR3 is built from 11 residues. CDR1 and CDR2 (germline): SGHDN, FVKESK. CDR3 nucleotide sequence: TGTGCCAGCAGCGACTATTACGAGCAGTACTTC. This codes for CASSDYYEQYF.

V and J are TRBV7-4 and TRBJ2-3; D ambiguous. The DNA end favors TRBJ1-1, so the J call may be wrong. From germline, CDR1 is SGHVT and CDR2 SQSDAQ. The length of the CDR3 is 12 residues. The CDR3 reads CASRDGNTEAFF. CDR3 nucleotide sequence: TGTGCCAGCCGTGACGGGAACACTGAAGCTTTCTTT.